This passage covers 2 T cell receptor beta chains from one sample sequenced in a study of CD8 T cells in Susac syndrome. Random hexamers were used to reverse transcribe about 0.45 to 1 ug of RNA. TCRdb fed the immunoSEQ multiplex PCR reads into MiXCR, producing one record per CDR3 protein. The data show some 200,000 distinct CDR3 sequences, roughly 95% seen once. Sequenced sample: CD4+ T cells from PBMCs. These receptors all come from a human donor with Susac syndrome.

The rearrangement joins TRBV14 to TRBJ2-7, with TRBD2 matching over 8 bases. The CDR3 has 15 residues. Germline-derived CDR1 and CDR2 are SGHDN and FVKESK. The ends lost 4 bases at V and 2 bases at J; junction bases unmatched: 7. The CDR3 sequence: CASSPLSGAPYEQYF. Written as DNA, the CDR3 is TGTGCCAGCAGCCCTCTTAGCGGGGCTCCCTACGAGCAGTACTTC. The whole variable domain, filled in from reference TRBV14 and TRBJ2-7, reads EAGVTQFPSHSVIEKGQTVTLRCDPISGHDNLYWYRRVMGKEIKFLLHFVKESKQDESGMPNNRFLAERTGGTYSTLKVQPAELEDSGVYFCASSPLSGAPYEQYFGPGTRLTVT.

The genes are TRBV20-1 and TRBJ2-5; D uncertain. The germline gives CDR1 DFQATT, CDR2 SNEGSKA (reference sequence). The V gene lost 5 bases and the J gene lost 5 bases, with 9 bases spanning the gap. The CDR3 is made up of 11 amino acids. The CDR3 DNA sequence: TGCAGTGCTCGTCCACGGGAGACCCAGTACTTC. Encoded protein: CSARPRETQYF.